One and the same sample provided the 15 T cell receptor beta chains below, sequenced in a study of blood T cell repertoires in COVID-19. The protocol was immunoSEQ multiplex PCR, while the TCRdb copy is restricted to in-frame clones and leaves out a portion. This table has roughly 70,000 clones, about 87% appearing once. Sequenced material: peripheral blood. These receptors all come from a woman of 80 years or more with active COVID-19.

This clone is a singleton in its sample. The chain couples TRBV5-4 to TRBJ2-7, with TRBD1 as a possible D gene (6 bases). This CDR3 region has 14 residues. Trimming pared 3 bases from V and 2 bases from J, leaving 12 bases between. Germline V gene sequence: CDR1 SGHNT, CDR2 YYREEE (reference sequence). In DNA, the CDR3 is TGTGCCAGCAGCTCAGGGACATTTGCCTACGAGCAGTACTTC. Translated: CASSSGTFAYEQYF.

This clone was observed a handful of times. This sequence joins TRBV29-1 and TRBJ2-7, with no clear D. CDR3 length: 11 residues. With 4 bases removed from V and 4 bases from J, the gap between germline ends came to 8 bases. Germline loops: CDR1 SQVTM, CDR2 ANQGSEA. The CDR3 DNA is TGCAGCGTTGGTGTAACTTACGAGCAGTACTTC. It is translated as CSVGVTYEQYF.

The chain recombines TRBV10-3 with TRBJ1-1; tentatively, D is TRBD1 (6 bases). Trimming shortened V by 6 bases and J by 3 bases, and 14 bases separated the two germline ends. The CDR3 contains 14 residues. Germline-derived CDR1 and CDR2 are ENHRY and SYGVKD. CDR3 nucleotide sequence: TGTGCCATCAGGGGGACACGTCTTGACACTGAAGCTTTCTTT. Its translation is CAIRGTRLDTEAFF.

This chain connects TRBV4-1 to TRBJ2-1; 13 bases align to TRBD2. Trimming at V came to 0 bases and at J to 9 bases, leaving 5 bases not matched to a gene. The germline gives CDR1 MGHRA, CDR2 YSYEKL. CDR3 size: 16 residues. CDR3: CASSQDGLAGVGEQFF. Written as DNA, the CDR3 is TGCGCCAGCAGCCAAGACGGACTAGCGGGAGTTGGTGAGCAGTTCTTC.

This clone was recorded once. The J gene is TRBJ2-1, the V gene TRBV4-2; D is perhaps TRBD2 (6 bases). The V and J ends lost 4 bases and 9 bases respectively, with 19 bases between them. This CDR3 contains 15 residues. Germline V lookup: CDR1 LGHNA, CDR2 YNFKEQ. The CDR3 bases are TGTGCCAGCAGCCTACGGGTAGCGGTGGTGGGTGAGCAGTTCTTC. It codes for CASSLRVAVVGEQFF.

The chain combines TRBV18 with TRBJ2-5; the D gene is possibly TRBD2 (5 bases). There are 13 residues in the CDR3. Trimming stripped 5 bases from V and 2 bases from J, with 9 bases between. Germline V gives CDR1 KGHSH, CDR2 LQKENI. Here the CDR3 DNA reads TGTGCCAGCTCAGCTCGGGATCAAGAGACCCAGTACTTC. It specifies CASSARDQETQYF. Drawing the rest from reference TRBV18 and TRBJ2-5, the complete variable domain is NAGVMQNPRHLVRRRGQEARLRCSPMKGHSHVYWYRQLPEEGLKFMVYLQKENIIDESGMPKERFSAEFPKEGPSILRIQQVVRGDSAAYFCASSARDQETQYFGPGTRLLVL.

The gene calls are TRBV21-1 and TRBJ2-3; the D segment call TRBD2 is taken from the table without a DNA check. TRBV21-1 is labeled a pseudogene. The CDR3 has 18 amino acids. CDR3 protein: CASGNKSGLAGLTDTQYF. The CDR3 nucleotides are TGTGCCAGCGGAAACAAATCCGGACTAGCGGGACTCACAGATACGCAGTATTTT.

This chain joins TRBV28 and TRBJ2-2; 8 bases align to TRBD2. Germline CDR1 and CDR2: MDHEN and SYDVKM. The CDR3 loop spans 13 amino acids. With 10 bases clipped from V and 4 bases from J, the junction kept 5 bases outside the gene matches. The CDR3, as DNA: TGTGCCACCGTAGCGGGAACCACCGGGGAGCTGTTTTTT. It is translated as CATVAGTTGELFF.

CDR3 coding DNA: TGCGCCAGCAGCCCGACGGGGGTGGGCTCTGGAAACACCATATATTTT. This encodes CASSPTGVGSGNTIYF. The chain joins TRBV4-1 to TRBJ1-3, with D perhaps matching TRBD1 (5 bases). V lost 4 bases to trimming and J lost 0 bases, with 13 bases between them. The CDR3 contains 16 residues. The V gene's germline CDR1 is MGHRA and CDR2 YSYEKL.

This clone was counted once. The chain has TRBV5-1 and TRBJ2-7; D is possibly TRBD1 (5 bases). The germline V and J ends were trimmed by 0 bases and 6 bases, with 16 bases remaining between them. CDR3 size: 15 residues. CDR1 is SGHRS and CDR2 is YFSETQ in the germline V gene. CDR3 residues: CASSLERGRAREQYF. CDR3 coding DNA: TGCGCCAGCAGCTTGGAACGAGGCAGGGCTCGCGAGCAGTACTTC.

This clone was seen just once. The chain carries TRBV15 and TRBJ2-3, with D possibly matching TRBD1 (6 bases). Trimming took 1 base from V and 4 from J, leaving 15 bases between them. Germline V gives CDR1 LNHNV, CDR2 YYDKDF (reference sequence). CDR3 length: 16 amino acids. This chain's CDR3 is CATSRVIAGAADTQYF. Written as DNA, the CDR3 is TGTGCCACCAGCAGAGTAATCGCAGGGGCGGCAGATACGCAGTATTTT.

The CDR3 DNA follows: TGTGCCAGCAGTCGTTCGCCGGGGACAGAATATGAAAAACTGTTTTTT. Protein: CASSRSPGTEYEKLFF. The rearrangement links TRBV27 to TRBJ1-4, with 7 bases identical to TRBD1. Germline V gene sequence: CDR1 MNHEY, CDR2 SMNVEV (reference sequence). This CDR3 is built from 16 residues. V was pared by 5 bases and J by 6 bases, with 12 bases of the junction left unmatched. The whole variable domain, remainder taken from reference TRBV27 and TRBJ1-4, is EAQVTQNPRYLITVTGKKLTVTCSQNMNHEYMSWYRQDPGLGLRQIYYSMNVEVTDKGDVPEGYKVSRKEKRNFPLILESPSPNQTSLYFCASSRSPGTEYEKLFFGSGTQLSVL.

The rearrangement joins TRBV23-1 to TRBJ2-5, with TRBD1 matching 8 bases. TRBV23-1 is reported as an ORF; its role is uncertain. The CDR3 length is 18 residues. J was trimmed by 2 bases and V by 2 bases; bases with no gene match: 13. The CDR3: CASSQPTRQGSGQETQYF. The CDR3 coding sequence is TGCGCCAGCAGTCAACCAACTAGACAGGGGTCAGGACAAGAGACCCAGTACTTC.

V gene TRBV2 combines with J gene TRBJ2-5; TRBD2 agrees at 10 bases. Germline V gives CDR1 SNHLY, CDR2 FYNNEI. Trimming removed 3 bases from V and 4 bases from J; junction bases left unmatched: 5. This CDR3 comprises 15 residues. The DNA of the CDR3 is TGTGCCAGCAGTGAGAGCGGGAGGGCCAGAGAGACCCAGTACTTC. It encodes CASSESGRARETQYF.

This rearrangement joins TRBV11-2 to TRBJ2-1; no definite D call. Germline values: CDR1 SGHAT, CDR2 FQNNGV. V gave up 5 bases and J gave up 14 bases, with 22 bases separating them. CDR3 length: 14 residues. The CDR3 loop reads CASSPSPGGVGEFF. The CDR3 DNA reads TGTGCCAGCAGCCCTTCACCGGGTGGAGTAGGAGAGTTCTTC.